These 4 T cell receptor beta chains were sequenced from one sample in a study of blood T cells in healthy people across ages. The second PCR ran roughly 7 to 12 cycles with a sample-barcoded 5' primer and J-beta primers. A single record per CDR3 protein comes from TCRdb applying MiXCR to the 5' RACE reads. This table has over 750,000 distinct CDR3 sequences, roughly 25% appearing once. This same sample was also taken into another study, of T cells of mothers and their children.

Input material: blood. The receptors were gathered from a boy between 10 and 17 years old in good health.

This clonotype occurred a few times. The genes are TRBV3-1 and TRBJ2-2, with D unclear. V lost 3 bases to trimming and J lost 4 bases, with 3 bases between them. In germline, CDR1 is LGHDT, CDR2 YNNKEL (reference sequence). The length of the CDR3 is 12 residues. The CDR3 here is CASSQSTGELFF. As DNA, the CDR3 is TGTGCCAGCAGCCAGAGCACCGGGGAGCTGTTTTTT.

The genes are TRBV11-2 and TRBJ2-3; 8 nucleotides match TRBD2. In germline, CDR1 is SGHAT, CDR2 FQNNGV. Trimming took 4 bases from V and 7 from J; bases not matched to a gene: 10. The CDR3 runs to 15 residues. The CDR3 DNA sequence: TGTGCCAGCAGCTATCATCCGGGACTAGGCCATACGCAGTATTTT. Protein sequence: CASSYHPGLGHTQYF.

This clonotype was counted a few times. This rearrangement joins TRBV7-8 to TRBJ2-3; 9 bases agree with TRBD2. The V gene's germline CDR1 is SGHVS and CDR2 FQNEAQ. The CDR3 has 15 residues. V lost 2 bases, J lost 4 bases, and 4 bases stayed unmatched. This chain's CDR3 is CASSLTGLAPDTQYF. The CDR3 nucleotides read TGTGCCAGCAGCTTAACAGGACTAGCGCCAGATACGCAGTATTTT.

CDR3 sequence reads: CASSLANKAQYF. CDR3 bases: TGTGCCAGCAGCTTAGCAAATAAGGCCCAGTACTTC. The chain uses TRBV7-9 and TRBJ2-5, with D hard to call. The CDR3 extends over 12 amino acids. The germline V gene has CDR1 SEHNR and CDR2 FQNEAQ (reference sequence). Trimming cost V 0 bases and J 9 bases, with 8 bases left between them.